This is a list of T cell receptor beta chains from one sample in a study of shared clonotypes between healthy human individuals. Produced via immunoSEQ multiplex PCR; TCRdb's table is partial and in-frame only. The data show under 2.5 million clones, with 85% to 95% seen just once and about 0.36% held by the top ten. The sequencing input was naive CD4+ T cells from PBMCs. Receptors were obtained from a man between 18 and 35 years old in good health. Some clones in this sample may be carry-over from other donors' samples. CDR3s include the opening cysteine and the closing phenylalanine or tryptophan. The D gene is left open where the match is weak. For some rows the clone size is stated as once, few or many, or as a class when expanded; others skip it.

clone size: NA; CDR3 length: 12; V gene: TRBV6-5; D gene: NA; J gene: TRBJ2-7; CDR3 DNA: TGTGCCAGCAGTTCGTCTATTGGGGAGCAGTACTTC; CDR3 protein: CASSSSIGEQYF
clone size: NA; CDR3 length: 14; V gene: TRBV4-3; D gene: TRBD2; J gene: TRBJ2-1; CDR3 DNA: TGCGCCAGCAGCCGGGTAGCGGGAGTCGGTGAGCAGTTCTTC; CDR3 protein: CASSRVAGVGEQFF
clone size: NA; CDR3 length: 14; V gene: TRBV7-9; D gene: NA; J gene: TRBJ1-1; CDR3 DNA: TGTGCCAGCAGCTTATTTCTGGGGAACACTGAAGCTTTCTTT; CDR3 protein: CASSLFLGNTEAFF
clone size: NA; CDR3 length: 17; V gene: TRBV7-2; D gene: TRBD2; J gene: TRBJ2-2; CDR3 DNA: TGTGCCAGCAGCTTAGGGGCTGTAGCGGGTGGGGCCGGGGAGCTGTTTTTT; CDR3 protein: CASSLGAVAGGAGELFF
clone size: NA; CDR3 length: 14; V gene: TRBV6-1; D gene: NA; J gene: TRBJ1-1; CDR3 DNA: TGTGCCAGCAGTACAAGGACCCTTGGGACTGAAGCTTTCTTT; CDR3 protein: CASSTRTLGTEAFF
clone size: once; CDR3 length: 17; V gene: TRBV25-1; D gene: NA; J gene: TRBJ1-2; CDR3 DNA: TGTGCCAGCAGTGAACCGGGCGGTAGGGGGTTTCTTGATGGCTACACCTTC; CDR3 protein: CASSEPGGRGFLDGYTF
clone size: NA; CDR3 length: 17; V gene: TRBV4-1; D gene: NA; J gene: TRBJ1-5; CDR3 DNA: TGCGCCAGCAGCCAAGATTTTTTCCTGGGTTGGAATCAGCCCCAGCATTTT; CDR3 protein: CASSQDFFLGWNQPQHF
clone size: NA; CDR3 length: 14; V gene: TRBV30; D gene: NA; J gene: TRBJ1-2; CDR3 DNA: TGTGCCTGGAGTGTACACCAGGGGTACTATGGCTACACCTTC; CDR3 protein: CAWSVHQGYYGYTF
clone size: NA; CDR3 length: 14; V gene: TRBV10-3; D gene: NA; J gene: TRBJ2-5; CDR3 DNA: TGTGCCATCAGTGATTCGGGGGATGGGGCGGCCCAGTACTTC; CDR3 protein: CAISDSGDGAAQYF
clone size: NA; CDR3 length: 15; V gene: TRBV5-4; D gene: TRBD1; J gene: TRBJ1-2; CDR3 DNA: TGTGCCAGCAGCCCCGGGACAGGGATCCCTTATGGCTACACCTTC; CDR3 protein: CASSPGTGIPYGYTF
clone size: NA; CDR3 length: 17; V gene: TRBV7-9; D gene: TRBD1; J gene: TRBJ2-5; CDR3 DNA: TGTGCCAGCAGCCCATCCAAGGGACAGGGGTCGATAGAGACCCAGTACTTC; CDR3 protein: CASSPSKGQGSIETQYF
clone size: NA; CDR3 length: 10; V gene: TRBV30; D gene: NA; J gene: TRBJ1-4; CDR3 DNA: TGTGCCTGGAGTCGTGAAAAACTGTTTTTT; CDR3 protein: CAWSREKLFF
clone size: NA; CDR3 length: 14; V gene: TRBV10-3; D gene: TRBD1; J gene: TRBJ2-7; CDR3 DNA: TGTGCCATCAGTGAGTCCGGGACAGGTGTCGAGCAGTACTTC; CDR3 protein: CAISESGTGVEQYF
clone size: NA; CDR3 length: 17; V gene: TRBV5-4; D gene: NA; J gene: TRBJ1-3; CDR3 DNA: TGTGCCAGCAGTCCTTCAGGGAGAGCGTTAAACGGAAACACCATATATTTT; CDR3 protein: CASSPSGRALNGNTIYF
clone size: once; CDR3 length: 15; V gene: TRBV28; D gene: NA; J gene: TRBJ2-4; CDR3 DNA: TGTGCCGCCGCTTGGGGGAGACGGGCCAAAAACATTCAGTACTTC; CDR3 protein: CAAAWGRRAKNIQYF
clone size: NA; CDR3 length: 13; V gene: TRBV19; D gene: NA; J gene: TRBJ1-2; CDR3 DNA: TGTGCCAGTAGTACCCTTAGGGCGCATGGCTACACCTTC; CDR3 protein: CASSTLRAHGYTF
clone size: NA; CDR3 length: 14; V gene: TRBV25-1; D gene: NA; J gene: TRBJ2-3; CDR3 DNA: TGTGCCAGCAGTGAATCATTAGTTTTGGATACGCAGTATTTT; CDR3 protein: CASSESLVLDTQYF
clone size: NA; CDR3 length: 14; V gene: TRBV7-9; D gene: NA; J gene: TRBJ2-5; CDR3 DNA: TGTGCCAGCAGCCCGCCCGGGGCCGGGGAGACCCAGTACTTC; CDR3 protein: CASSPPGAGETQYF
clone size: NA; CDR3 length: 15; V gene: TRBV19; D gene: TRBD2; J gene: TRBJ2-1; CDR3 DNA: TGTGCCAGTAGTAGAACGGGACTAACCTACAATGAGCAGTTCTTC; CDR3 protein: CASSRTGLTYNEQFF
clone size: NA; CDR3 length: 13; V gene: TRBV6-6; D gene: TRBD2; J gene: TRBJ2-5; CDR3 DNA: TGTGCCACCTCTATGGGGGGGTTGGAGACCCAGTACTTC; CDR3 protein: CATSMGGLETQYF
clone size: NA; CDR3 length: 19; V gene: TRBV10-3; D gene: NA; J gene: TRBJ1-1; CDR3 DNA: TGTGCCATCAGAAATCTGCCCCCCGGGGGCGCGGGGCTGGGCACTGAAGCTTTCTTT; CDR3 protein: CAIRNLPPGGAGLGTEAFF
clone size: NA; CDR3 length: 14; V gene: TRBV2; D gene: NA; J gene: TRBJ2-7; CDR3 DNA: TGTGCCAGCAGTGAACAGGGCAGCTTCTACGAGCAGTACTTC; CDR3 protein: CASSEQGSFYEQYF
clone size: NA; CDR3 length: 20; V gene: TRBV4-1; D gene: NA; J gene: TRBJ2-3; CDR3 DNA: TGCGCCAGCAGCCAAGGGACCCCGGGGCATCCATGGGTTAGGACAGATACGCAGTATTTT; CDR3 protein: CASSQGTPGHPWVRTDTQYF
clone size: NA; CDR3 length: 14; V gene: TRBV5-1; D gene: NA; J gene: TRBJ2-3; CDR3 DNA: TGCGCCAGCAGCTTCGGGTCTAGCACAGATACGCAGTATTTT; CDR3 protein: CASSFGSSTDTQYF
clone size: NA; CDR3 length: 15; V gene: TRBV5-1; D gene: NA; J gene: TRBJ2-7; CDR3 DNA: TGCGCCAGCAGACCCCACGCAGGGACCCCCTACGAGCAGTACTTC; CDR3 protein: CASRPHAGTPYEQYF
clone size: NA; CDR3 length: 13; V gene: TRBV2; D gene: NA; J gene: TRBJ2-3; CDR3 DNA: TGTGCCAGCACTCTCCTAGCCACAGATACGCAGTATTTT; CDR3 protein: CASTLLATDTQYF
clone size: NA; CDR3 length: 13; V gene: TRBV7-8; D gene: NA; J gene: TRBJ1-1; CDR3 DNA: TGTGCCAGCAGCTTACCAGGGAACACTGAAGCTTTCTTT; CDR3 protein: CASSLPGNTEAFF
clone size: few; CDR3 length: 14; V gene: TRBV11-1; D gene: NA; J gene: TRBJ1-1; CDR3 DNA: TGTGCCAGCAGCCAAGATTGGATGAACACTGAAGCTTTCTTT; CDR3 protein: CASSQDWMNTEAFF
clone size: NA; CDR3 length: 19; V gene: TRBV5-8; D gene: TRBD1; J gene: TRBJ2-7; CDR3 DNA: TGTGCCAGCAGCCCGTCCCGTGGGGTGGGACCGAGGGGGCGGGACGAGCAGTACTTC; CDR3 protein: CASSPSRGVGPRGRDEQYF
clone size: NA; CDR3 length: 15; V gene: TRBV28; D gene: TRBD1; J gene: TRBJ1-5; CDR3 DNA: TGTGCCAGCAGTTTCCAGGGGGAAGGCAATCAGCCCCAGCATTTT; CDR3 protein: CASSFQGEGNQPQHF
clone size: few; CDR3 length: 15; V gene: TRBV7-6; D gene: TRBD1; J gene: TRBJ1-1; CDR3 DNA: TGTGCCAGCAGCTTAGTTTCAGGGGGCGACACTGAAGCTTTCTTT; CDR3 protein: CASSLVSGGDTEAFF
clone size: NA; CDR3 length: 16; V gene: TRBV14; D gene: TRBD1; J gene: TRBJ2-2; CDR3 DNA: TGTGCCAGCAGCCTCCTAGGACAGGGGGCAGCTGGGGAGCTGTTTTTT; CDR3 protein: CASSLLGQGAAGELFF
clone size: NA; CDR3 length: 16; V gene: TRBV25-1; D gene: TRBD1; J gene: TRBJ1-2; CDR3 DNA: TGTGCCAGCAGAAGCAGCAGGACAGGGGGAGTCTATGGCTACACCTTC; CDR3 protein: CASRSSRTGGVYGYTF
clone size: NA; CDR3 length: 12; V gene: TRBV11-2; D gene: NA; J gene: TRBJ1-2; CDR3 DNA: TGTGCCAGCAGCTTAGAAGGGAATGGCTACACCTTC; CDR3 protein: CASSLEGNGYTF
clone size: NA; CDR3 length: 13; V gene: TRBV2; D gene: TRBD1; J gene: TRBJ2-7; CDR3 DNA: TGTGCCATCGCCCCGGGACAGAGCTACGAGCAGTACTTC; CDR3 protein: CAIAPGQSYEQYF
clone size: NA; CDR3 length: 15; V gene: TRBV5-6; D gene: NA; J gene: TRBJ2-5; CDR3 DNA: TGTGCCAGCAGCTTAGTTTCTCTGGGGAAAGAGACCCAGTACTTC; CDR3 protein: CASSLVSLGKETQYF
clone size: NA; CDR3 length: 14; V gene: TRBV6-5; D gene: TRBD2; J gene: TRBJ2-5; CDR3 DNA: TGTGCCAGCAGTCGCTTCGGGGGGGGAGAGACCCAGTACTTC; CDR3 protein: CASSRFGGGETQYF
clone size: NA; CDR3 length: 15; V gene: TRBV7-9; D gene: NA; J gene: TRBJ1-1; CDR3 DNA: TGTGCCAGCAGCTTAGGGGTAAGCATGAACACTGAAGCTTTCTTT; CDR3 protein: CASSLGVSMNTEAFF
clone size: NA; CDR3 length: 16; V gene: TRBV6-5; D gene: NA; J gene: TRBJ1-3; CDR3 DNA: TGTGCCAGCAGTTACAACAGGGCCTTCTCTGGAAACACCATATATTTT; CDR3 protein: CASSYNRAFSGNTIYF
clone size: NA; CDR3 length: 14; V gene: TRBV7-9; D gene: TRBD2; J gene: TRBJ2-5; CDR3 DNA: TGTGCCAGCAGCATCGGGACTAGCCAAGAGACCCAGTACTTC; CDR3 protein: CASSIGTSQETQYF
clone size: NA; CDR3 length: 15; V gene: TRBV19; D gene: NA; J gene: TRBJ2-5; CDR3 DNA: TGTGCCAGTAGTACCTCGACAGGTTTGGGGGAGACCCAGTACTTC; CDR3 protein: CASSTSTGLGETQYF
clone size: NA; CDR3 length: 15; V gene: TRBV27; D gene: NA; J gene: TRBJ1-4; CDR3 DNA: TGTGCCAGCAGCCGTAGCCCCGGGAGTGGGGAAAAACTGTTTTTT; CDR3 protein: CASSRSPGSGEKLFF
clone size: NA; CDR3 length: 14; V gene: TRBV9; D gene: NA; J gene: TRBJ1-4; CDR3 DNA: TGTGCCAGCAGCCCTAGGACAGAGAATGAAAAACTGTTTTTT; CDR3 protein: CASSPRTENEKLFF
clone size: NA; CDR3 length: 15; V gene: TRBV5-6; D gene: TRBD1; J gene: TRBJ1-1; CDR3 DNA: TGTGCCAGCAGCTTGGCGTCCAGGGGGCAAACTGAAGCTTTCTTT; CDR3 protein: CASSLASRGQTEAFF
clone size: few; CDR3 length: 13; V gene: TRBV6-6; D gene: NA; J gene: TRBJ1-1; CDR3 DNA: TGTGCCAGCACCCCCCGCGGGGGTGCTGAAGCTTTCTTT; CDR3 protein: CASTPRGGAEAFF
clone size: NA; CDR3 length: 14; V gene: TRBV2; D gene: NA; J gene: TRBJ1-2; CDR3 DNA: TGTGCCAGCAGTGGTCAGGGTGGGGGCTATGGCTACACCTTC; CDR3 protein: CASSGQGGGYGYTF
clone size: NA; CDR3 length: 14; V gene: TRBV6-5; D gene: TRBD1; J gene: TRBJ2-7; CDR3 DNA: TGTGCCAGCAGTTACTGGACAGGGCCCTACGAGCAGTACTTC; CDR3 protein: CASSYWTGPYEQYF
clone size: NA; CDR3 length: 13; V gene: TRBV6-6; D gene: TRBD1; J gene: TRBJ1-1; CDR3 DNA: TGTGCCAGCAGTCGCACAGGGGGTGGTGAAGCTTTCTTT; CDR3 protein: CASSRTGGGEAFF
clone size: NA; CDR3 length: 16; V gene: TRBV5-4; D gene: TRBD2; J gene: TRBJ2-3; CDR3 DNA: TGTGCCAGCAGCTCCCGACTAGCGGGACTCACAGATACGCAGTATTTT; CDR3 protein: CASSSRLAGLTDTQYF
clone size: NA; CDR3 length: 14; V gene: TRBV5-1; D gene: NA; J gene: TRBJ2-6; CDR3 DNA: TGCGCCAGCAGCTCCAGCTCTGGGGCCAACGTCCTGACTTTC; CDR3 protein: CASSSSSGANVLTF
clone size: NA; CDR3 length: 14; V gene: TRBV7-7; D gene: NA; J gene: TRBJ2-5; CDR3 DNA: TGTGCCAGCAGCTTATTTAACAGCCAAGAGACCCAGTACTTC; CDR3 protein: CASSLFNSQETQYF
clone size: NA; CDR3 length: 15; V gene: TRBV2; D gene: NA; J gene: TRBJ2-2; CDR3 DNA: TGTGCCAGCAGTACTACAGGGCTGGTCACCGGGGAGCTGTTTTTT; CDR3 protein: CASSTTGLVTGELFF
clone size: once; CDR3 length: 21; V gene: TRBV2; D gene: TRBD1; J gene: TRBJ1-4; CDR3 DNA: TGTGCCAGCAGCCTCTCCCGGGACAGGGGGCCTCCCGTAAGCCCGAATGAAAAACTGTTTTTT; CDR3 protein: CASSLSRDRGPPVSPNEKLFF
clone size: NA; CDR3 length: 11; V gene: TRBV29-1; D gene: TRBD2; J gene: TRBJ2-1; CDR3 DNA: TGCAGCGGTGGACGGGGGGATGAGCAGTTCTTC; CDR3 protein: CSGGRGDEQFF
clone size: NA; CDR3 length: 14; V gene: TRBV7-2; D gene: NA; J gene: TRBJ2-7; CDR3 DNA: TGTGCCAGCAGCCAACTTCGGGGTTCCCTCGAGCAGTACTTC; CDR3 protein: CASSQLRGSLEQYF
clone size: NA; CDR3 length: 18; V gene: TRBV4-2; D gene: NA; J gene: TRBJ2-3; CDR3 DNA: TGTGCCAGCAGCCAGGCCCCGGACTTTCCGCTAGGCACAGATACGCAGTATTTT; CDR3 protein: CASSQAPDFPLGTDTQYF